This T cell receptor beta chain was identified in a study of T cell responses to AZD1222 COVID-19 vaccine. The CDR3 totals 14 residues. The germline gives CDR1 SEHNR, CDR2 FQNEAQ (reference sequence). J was trimmed by 0 bases and V by 5 bases; bases with no gene match: 1. The assay was immunoSEQ multiplex PCR, and TCRdb's table has in-frame clones only and misses some. The sample lists 150,000 or so clones; around 83% were seen once. The source of this sequence is an adult in good health. The gene calls are TRBV7-9 and TRBJ2-4, with 7 bases lining up with TRBD1. Here the sequenced sample was peripheral blood, taken on day 0 of MenACWY control vaccination. Here the CDR3 reads CASSGTVAKNIQYF. Here the CDR3 DNA reads TGTGCCAGCAGCGGGACAGTAGCCAAAAACATTCAGTACTTC.